These 10 T cell receptor beta chains were all obtained from the same sample, sequenced in a study of blood T cell repertoires in COVID-19. The table came from immunoSEQ multiplex PCR; TCRdb's copy has only in-frame clones and leaves some out. The data contain roughly 150,000 clones, roughly four fifths of them singletons. Sequenced material: peripheral blood. Receptors were obtained from a human donor with acute or convalescent COVID-19. The donor label of this sample is uncertain.

The chain is built from TRBV6-5 and TRBJ2-2; tentative D call: TRBD2 (5 bases). The V end was cut by 11 bases, the J end by 0 bases, with 16 bases between. Germline CDR1 MNHEY, CDR2 SVGAGI. CDR3 length equals 15 residues. The chain's CDR3 is CAAKLRTPNTGELFF. The CDR3 DNA follows: TGTGCCGCCAAGTTGAGGACTCCGAACACCGGGGAGCTGTTTTTT.

The chain recombines TRBV7-9 with TRBJ1-2, with 7 nucleotides matching TRBD1. The CDR3 runs 14 residues. V lost 5 bases, J lost 4 bases, and 7 bases stayed unmatched. Germline CDR1 SEHNR, CDR2 FQNEAQ (reference sequence). CDR3 sequence reads: CASSAEGAGYGYTF. CDR3 coding DNA: TGTGCCAGCAGCGCTGAGGGGGCGGGCTATGGCTACACCTTC.

This clone was observed a few times. The V and J genes are TRBV9 and TRBJ1-2; D is perhaps TRBD1 (6 bases). CDR1 and CDR2 from the germline V gene are SGDLS and YYNGEE. This CDR3 spans 16 amino acids. Trimming shortened V by 0 bases and J by 0 bases, and 12 bases separated the two germline ends. The CDR3 DNA reads TGTGCCAGCAGCGTAGCGGGGGGGGCGTCTAACTATGGCTACACCTTC. It is translated as CASSVAGGASNYGYTF.

The chain joins TRBV2 to TRBJ1-6; D ambiguous. CDR3 length equals 14 residues. V dropped 4 bases and J dropped 11 bases, with 15 bases sitting between them. CDR1 is SNHLY, CDR2 FYNNEI, per germline. The CDR3 sequence: CASSVQALLTPLHF. CDR3 coding DNA: TGTGCCAGCAGTGTGCAGGCCCTCCTGACACCCCTCCACTTT. The entire variable domain, with the rest obtained from reference TRBV2 and TRBJ1-6, is as follows: EPEVTQTPSHQVTQMGQEVILRCVPISNHLYFYWYRQILGQKVEFLVSFYNNEISEKSEIFDDQFSVERPDGSNFTLKIRSTKLEDSAMYFCASSVQALLTPLHFGNGTRLTVT.

The CDR3 loop reads CASSLGGQTATEAFF. CDR3 coding DNA: TGCGCCAGCAGCTTGGGGGGACAGACTGCCACTGAAGCTTTCTTT. The J gene is TRBJ1-1, the V gene TRBV5-1, with 7 bases aligning to TRBD1. V trimming: 0 bases; J trimming: 4 bases; junction bases outside the gene matches: 6. The germline CDR1 and CDR2 sequences are SGHRS and YFSETQ. The CDR3 extends over 15 amino acids.

The sample holds a few counts of this clone. One end of the junction does not line up with germline, which may come from a read error. The chain employs TRBV3-1 (or the pseudogene TRBV3-2) and TRBJ1-2; unclear D gene. The CDR3 sequence is 12 residues long. Germline loops: CDR1 LGHDT, CDR2 YNNKEL (reference sequence). The CDR3 loop is CASSQGASQEAF. Written as DNA, the CDR3 is TGTGCCAGCAGCCAAGGGGCGTCGCAAGAAGCCTTC.

V and J are TRBV11-2 and TRBJ1-2; possibly TRBD1 for D (5 bases). Trimming removed 1 base from V and 4 bases from J, with 19 bases in between. This CDR3 comprises 17 residues. Per germline, CDR1 SGHAT and CDR2 FQNNGV. The CDR3 loop reads CASSLGTGTGSLYGYTF. CDR3 nucleotides: TGTGCCAGCAGCTTAGGTACCGGGACTGGGTCCCTCTATGGCTACACCTTC.

The chain recombines TRBV11-2 with TRBJ1-3; D gene unclear. The V gene lost 0 bases and the J gene lost 4 bases, with 16 bases spanning the gap. Germline V gene sequence: CDR1 SGHAT, CDR2 FQNNGV. The length of the CDR3 is 17 residues. The CDR3 bases are TGTGCCAGCAGCTTAGAGCCCGGCGGCCCGGGAGGAAACACCATATATTTT. Translating it yields CASSLEPGGPGGNTIYF. Supplemented by reference TRBV11-2 and TRBJ1-3, the full variable domain reads EAGVAQSPRYKIIEKRQSVAFWCNPISGHATLYWYQQILGQGPKLLIQFQNNGVVDDSQLPKDRFSAERLKGVDSTLKIQPAKLEDSAVYLCASSLEPGGPGGNTIYFGEGSWLTVV.

The V gene is TRBV29-1, the J gene TRBJ2-7; tentative D call: TRBD2 (6 bases). CDR3 size: 13 residues. Germline V gene data show CDR1 as SQVTM and CDR2 as ANQGSEA. The ends were cut back, 7 bases at V and 2 bases at J, with 15 bases in the middle. CDR3: CSAGGPIAYEQYF. The DNA for the CDR3 is TGCAGCGCCGGGGGACCGATAGCCTACGAGCAGTACTTC.

This chain connects TRBV4-1 to TRBJ1-2; D remains ambiguous. CDR1 MGHRA and CDR2 YSYEKL come from the germline V gene. The CDR3 extends over 16 amino acids. V was cut by 4 bases and J by 2 bases, with 17 bases left in between. CDR3 nucleotide sequence: TGCGCCAGCAGCCCCCTATCTCGCTCTTCAAACTATGGCTACACCTTC. Translated: CASSPLSRSSNYGYTF.